The 20 T cell receptor beta chains given below trace back to one sample, sequenced in a study of blood T cell repertoires in COVID-19. TCRdb's copy holds only in-frame clones and misses some; the assay was immunoSEQ multiplex PCR. This sample yields fewer than 250,000 clones, of which around 90% are seen a single time; approximately 8% belongs to the top ten. The specimen was PBMCs or T cells enriched from blood (not recorded which). Every receptor here comes from a woman aged 18-35 years who had recovered from COVID-19.

The CDR3 is CASSLVGGAEAFF. CDR3 DNA: TGTGCCAGCAGCTTAGTGGGTGGGGCGGAAGCTTTCTTT. The J gene is TRBJ1-1, the V gene TRBV11-2; TRBD1 might be the D (5 bases). The CDR3 length is 13 residues. V lost 1 base and J lost 8, with 11 bases in between. Germline CDR1 and CDR2: SGHAT and FQNNGV.

J is TRBJ1-2 and V is TRBV5-1; 8 bases match TRBD1. The germline gives CDR1 SGHRS, CDR2 YFSETQ. V lost 2 bases to trimming and J lost 5 bases; unmatched junction nucleotides: 8. This CDR3 is built from 15 residues. CDR3 DNA: TGCGCCAGCAGCTTTGGTACAGGGGGGTCATATGGCTACACCTTC. Its translation: CASSFGTGGSYGYTF.

This chain uses TRBV30 with TRBJ2-3; TRBD2 agrees at 11 bases. V trimming: 2 bases; J trimming: 5 bases; junction bases outside the gene matches: 6. The CDR3 totals 15 residues. Germline V gives CDR1 GTSNPN, CDR2 SVGIG (reference sequence). The CDR3 DNA follows: TGTGCCTGGAGTCCTCTAGCGGGGGGTGTAGATACGCAGTATTTT. This encodes CAWSPLAGGVDTQYF.

V and J are TRBV6-5 and TRBJ2-3; 7 positions agree with TRBD2. The germline V gene encodes CDR1 MNHEY and CDR2 SVGAGI. With 10 bases clipped from V and 1 base from J, the junction kept 8 bases outside the gene matches. The CDR3 extends over 14 amino acids. CDR3 sequence: CATTGAGGTDTQYF. The CDR3 nucleotides read TGTGCCACAACCGGGGCGGGGGGCACAGATACGCAGTATTTT.

This clone appeared a few times. The chain carries TRBV12-3 or TRBV12-4 and TRBJ1-5, with D hard to call. This CDR3 is built from 13 residues. Between the trimmed V and J ends, which lost 5 bases and 5 bases, there was a span of 10 bases. The CDR3 DNA reads TGTGCCAGCAGTCCAAACCTATATCAGCCCCAGCATTTT. The encoded protein is CASSPNLYQPQHF.

This chain connects TRBV9 to TRBJ1-2; 12 bases fit TRBD1. Germline V gene lookup returns CDR1 SGDLS and CDR2 YYNGEE. This CDR3 has 18 amino acids. V lost 3 bases to trimming and J lost 4 bases; unmatched junction nucleotides: 13. CDR3 amino acids: CASSDRSGTGGASYGYTF. The DNA for the CDR3 is TGTGCCAGCAGCGATAGATCCGGGACAGGGGGCGCCTCCTATGGCTACACCTTC.

J is TRBJ1-5 and V is TRBV5-1, with D possibly TRBD1 on 5 matching bases. The V gene lost 0 bases and the J gene lost 4 bases, with 26 bases spanning the gap. There are 20 residues in the CDR3. Germline loops: CDR1 SGHRS, CDR2 YFSETQ. CDR3 nucleotide sequence: TGCGCCAGCAGCTTGGGGGGGGGTACCGTACCACCCAGCCGGAATCAGCCCCAGCATTTT. It yields the protein CASSLGGGTVPPSRNQPQHF.

J is TRBJ1-1 and V is TRBV6-5; D possibly corresponds to TRBD1 (5 bases). The CDR3 length is 12 residues. CDR1 and CDR2 (germline): MNHEY, SVGAGI. The ends were cut back, 7 bases at V and 5 bases at J, with 11 bases in the middle. The CDR3 DNA follows: TGTGCCAGCAACGCCGGGGGTACTGAAGCTTTCTTT. Protein: CASNAGGTEAFF.

The chain has TRBV9 and TRBJ1-2; tentative D call: TRBD1 (6 bases). CDR1 and CDR2 from the germline V gene are SGDLS and YYNGEE. Trimming pared 4 bases from V and 5 bases from J, leaving 12 bases between. CDR3 length: 13 residues. CDR3 nucleotide sequence: TGTGCCAGCAGCAAACAGGGTTTGTATGGCTACACCTTC. It encodes CASSKQGLYGYTF.

V is TRBV10-1 and J is TRBJ1-3, with D unresolved. Per germline, CDR1 WNHNN and CDR2 SYGVQD (reference sequence). This CDR3 is 15 amino acids long. The V end was cut by 1 base, the J end by 4 bases, with 11 bases between. The CDR3 DNA follows: TGCGCCAGCAGTGAGTTTGGCTGGTCGGGAAACACCATATATTTT. Its translation: CASSEFGWSGNTIYF.

This chain connects TRBV29-1 to TRBJ2-1; possible D gene TRBD2, 6 bases. The germline V and J ends were trimmed by 3 bases and 5 bases, with 8 bases remaining between them. This CDR3 spans 12 amino acids. The germline V gene has CDR1 SQVTM and CDR2 ANQGSEA. Here the CDR3 DNA reads TGCAGCGTTGACGGGAGCCACAATGAGCAGTTCTTC. This translates into CSVDGSHNEQFF.

The V gene is TRBV12-3 or TRBV12-4, the J gene TRBJ1-6; 8 nucleotides agree with TRBD1. V lost 5 bases and J lost 14; bases outside the gene matches: 5. The length of the CDR3 is 12 residues. CDR3 amino acids: CASSGDRFALHF. The CDR3, as DNA: TGTGCCAGCAGTGGGGACAGGTTTGCCCTCCACTTT.

V is TRBV6-5 and J is TRBJ2-7; perhaps TRBD1 as D (6 bases). V was pared by 0 bases and J by 1 base, with 10 bases between. The CDR3 length is 15 residues. Germline-derived CDR1 and CDR2 are MNHEY and SVGAGI. The CDR3 region is CASSYSQGASYEQYF. CDR3 sequence (DNA): TGTGCCAGCAGTTACTCACAGGGTGCATCCTACGAGCAGTACTTC.

The chain employs TRBV7-6 and TRBJ1-6; 11 nucleotides align to TRBD1. The CDR3 covers 18 residues. Trimming cost V 5 bases and J 5 bases; bases outside gene matches: 11. CDR1 and CDR2 (germline): SGHVS, FNYEAQ. CDR3 nucleotides: TGTGCCAGCAGCCTCGGGACAGGGGGGCGCGTCGATAATTCACCCCTCCACTTT. It codes for CASSLGTGGRVDNSPLHF.

The chain combines TRBV6-4 with TRBJ2-2; D remains unclear. The CDR3 contains 14 residues. Germline-derived CDR1 and CDR2 are MRHNA and SNTAGT. V shed 5 bases and J shed 4 bases, with 11 bases lying between them. The CDR3 loop is CASSLYSSTGELFF. CDR3 coding DNA: TGTGCCAGCAGTTTGTACTCGTCCACCGGGGAGCTGTTTTTT.

This clone turned up a few times. The sample contains more than one DNA sequence encoding this CDR3. The gene calls are TRBV5-4 and TRBJ2-2; 15 bases align to TRBD2. The CDR3 has 17 residues. V lost 5 bases to trimming and J lost 2 bases; unmatched junction nucleotides: 4. Germline CDR1 SGHNT, CDR2 YYREEE (reference sequence). CDR3: CASRAGLAGGNTGELFF. CDR3 nucleotide sequence: TGTGCCAGCAGAGCGGGACTAGCGGGGGGTAACACCGGGGAGCTGTTTTTT.

The chain couples TRBV19 to TRBJ2-1, with 12 bases matching TRBD1. After removal of 3 bases from V and 2 bases from J, the junction contained 11 bases not matched to a gene. CDR1 and CDR2 from the germline V gene are LNHDA and SQIVND (reference sequence). The CDR3 contains 19 residues. DNA of the CDR3: TGTGCCAGTAGTATGCGGGGACAGGGGGCGATCCTCACCTACAATGAGCAGTTCTTC. This gives the protein CASSMRGQGAILTYNEQFF.

The rearrangement links TRBV11-2 to TRBJ2-1; TRBD2 aligns across 8 bases. V dropped 2 bases and J dropped 5; count of bases not matched to a gene: 11. The germline V gene encodes CDR1 SGHAT and CDR2 FQNNGV. There are 17 residues in the CDR3. The DNA of the CDR3 is TGTGCCAGCAGCTTACTCGGGCGGGGGGTACTCCACAATGAGCAGTTCTTC. Translated, it gives CASSLLGRGVLHNEQFF.

The V call is TRBV24-1, the J call TRBJ2-3; tentative D call: TRBD2 (5 bases). Germline CDR1 reads KGHDR; CDR2 reads SFDVKD. This CDR3 has 16 amino acids. V was shortened by 5 bases and J by 0 bases, with 14 bases between the two germline ends. CDR3 DNA sequence: TGTGCCACCAGTGCCATCGGAGCGGCTAGCACAGATACGCAGTATTTT. This codes for CATSAIGAASTDTQYF.

In DNA form, the CDR3 reads TGTGCCAGCAGTTCCGGGGACAGACTACCAATCATATATGGCTACACCTTC. Amino acids: CASSSGDRLPIIYGYTF. The chain combines TRBV28 with TRBJ1-2; 7 bases match TRBD1. From germline, CDR1 is MDHEN and CDR2 SYDVKM. V lost 4 bases, J lost 5 bases, and 16 bases stayed unmatched. The CDR3 runs 17 residues.